This TCR beta chain comes out of a study of T cells in pancreatic ductal adenocarcinoma. In regard to this clone: No antigen is known for it.

General study results and limits: Unique clonotypes were about 8-fold more numerous in blood than in tumor. Blood clonality (about 0.069) did not differ significantly from tumor (approximately 0.12). The resected cohort was biased toward the minority with early-stage disease. Tumors hold more CD45RO+ effector T cells, which may bias toward lower diversity.

From germline, CDR1 is SGHTA and CDR2 FQGNSA. Germline trimming cut 1 base from V and 5 bases from J; bases unmatched to any gene: 3. This CDR3 has 15 amino acids. No neoadjuvant therapy was given to the selected pancreatic ductal adenocarcinoma patients before their surgery. Profiling relied on immunoSEQ multiplex PCR, and the TCRdb table lists in-frame clones only, not all of them. The sample lists around 9,000 clones; 60% to 80% were seen once. Sequencing was carried out using pancreatic tumor tissue. The V call is TRBV7-2, the J call TRBJ2-1; 9 nucleotides align to TRBD1. The source of this sequence is a human donor with pancreatic ductal adenocarcinoma. The CDR3 spells CASSLGDRVNNEQFF. CDR3 coding DNA: TGTGCCAGCAGCTTAGGGGACAGGGTCAACAATGAGCAGTTCTTC.